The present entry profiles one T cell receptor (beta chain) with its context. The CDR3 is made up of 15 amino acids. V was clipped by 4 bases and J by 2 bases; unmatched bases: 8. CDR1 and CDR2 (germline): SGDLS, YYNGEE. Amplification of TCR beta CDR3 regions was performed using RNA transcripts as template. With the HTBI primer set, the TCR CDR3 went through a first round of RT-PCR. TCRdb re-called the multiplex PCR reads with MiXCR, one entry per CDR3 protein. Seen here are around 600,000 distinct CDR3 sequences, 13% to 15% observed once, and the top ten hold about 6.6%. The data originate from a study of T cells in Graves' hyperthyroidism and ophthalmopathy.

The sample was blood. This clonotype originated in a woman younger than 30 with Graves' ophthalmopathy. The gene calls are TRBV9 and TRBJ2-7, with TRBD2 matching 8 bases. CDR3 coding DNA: TGTGCCAGCAGCTTGGGGACTAGGGACACCTACGAGCAGTACTTC. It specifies CASSLGTRDTYEQYF.